The rows below give T cell receptor beta chains drawn from one sample of a study of T cell responses to AZD1222 COVID-19 vaccine. Only in-frame clones appear in the TCRdb table, and some are missing; sequencing was by immunoSEQ multiplex PCR. The sample has roughly 77,000 clones, about 91% seen once. The sample was peripheral blood, taken on day 0 of MenACWY control vaccination. The source of these receptors is an adult in good health. CDR3s include the opening cysteine and the closing phenylalanine or tryptophan. A D gene is named only where the DNA matches it firmly. Some rows mark clone size as missing; the rest say once, few, many or name a class of expanded clone.

J gene: TRBJ1-2
clone size: once
D gene: NA
V gene: TRBV19
CDR3 protein: CASSNRDYGYTF
CDR3 DNA: TGTGCCAGTAGTAATAGGGACTATGGCTACACCTTC

J gene: TRBJ1-1
clone size: NA
D gene: TRBD1
V gene: TRBV14
CDR3 protein: CASSRGRDTEAFF
CDR3 DNA: TGTGCCAGCAGCAGGGGGCGGGACACTGAAGCTTTCTTT

J gene: TRBJ2-2
clone size: NA
D gene: TRBD2
V gene: TRBV28
CDR3 protein: CASRAGGPGTGELFF
CDR3 DNA: TGTGCCAGCAGAGCGGGAGGGCCGGGCACCGGGGAGCTGTTTTTT

J gene: TRBJ1-5
clone size: NA
D gene: TRBD1
V gene: TRBV4-1
CDR3 protein: CASSQWGDRDSNQPQHF
CDR3 DNA: TGCGCCAGCAGCCAATGGGGGGACAGGGATAGCAATCAGCCCCAGCATTTT

J gene: TRBJ2-7
clone size: NA
D gene: NA
V gene: TRBV27
CDR3 protein: CASHWGRGTYEQYF
CDR3 DNA: TGTGCCAGCCACTGGGGTCGGGGGACCTACGAGCAGTACTTC

J gene: TRBJ2-7
clone size: once
D gene: NA
V gene: TRBV7-2
CDR3 protein: CASSPGLGVSELGPEYF
CDR3 DNA: TGTGCCAGCAGCCCCGGGTTAGGGGTCAGTGAATTAGGGCCGGAGTACTTC

J gene: TRBJ1-4
clone size: NA
D gene: TRBD1
V gene: TRBV28
CDR3 protein: CASSSRTGYYEKLFF
CDR3 DNA: TGTGCCAGCAGTTCACGGACAGGTTATTACGAAAAACTGTTTTTT

J gene: TRBJ1-5
clone size: NA
D gene: NA
V gene: TRBV15
CDR3 protein: CATSRDSGPQHF
CDR3 DNA: TGTGCCACCAGCAGAGATAGTGGGCCCCAGCATTTT

J gene: TRBJ2-7
clone size: NA
D gene: TRBD2
V gene: TRBV6-1
CDR3 protein: CASSEVAGGLYEQYF
CDR3 DNA: TGTGCCAGCAGTGAAGTTGCGGGAGGGTTGTACGAGCAGTACTTC

J gene: TRBJ2-3
clone size: NA
D gene: NA
V gene: TRBV14
CDR3 protein: CASSQVGWDTQYF
CDR3 DNA: TGTGCCAGCAGCCAAGTAGGGTGGGACACGCAGTATTTT

J gene: TRBJ2-3
clone size: NA
D gene: TRBD2
V gene: TRBV2
CDR3 protein: CASSLLASGTDTQYF
CDR3 DNA: TGTGCCAGCAGTCTATTGGCTAGCGGGACAGATACGCAGTATTTT

J gene: TRBJ1-6
clone size: NA
D gene: NA
V gene: TRBV13
CDR3 protein: CASSLERNSPLHF
CDR3 DNA: TGTGCCAGCAGCTTAGAGCGGAATTCACCCCTCCACTTT

J gene: TRBJ1-2
clone size: NA
D gene: TRBD1
V gene: TRBV10-3
CDR3 protein: CAIKPDRDVGYGYTF
CDR3 DNA: TGTGCCATCAAGCCGGACAGGGACGTTGGCTATGGCTACACCTTC

J gene: TRBJ2-7
clone size: NA
D gene: NA
V gene: TRBV5-6
CDR3 protein: CASSPWNHEQYF
CDR3 DNA: TGTGCCAGCAGCCCGTGGAACCACGAGCAGTACTTC

J gene: TRBJ1-1
clone size: few
D gene: NA
V gene: TRBV27
CDR3 protein: CASSLAGVNLNTEAFF
CDR3 DNA: TGTGCCAGCAGTTTGGCGGGAGTCAATTTGAACACTGAAGCTTTCTTT

J gene: TRBJ2-1
clone size: few
D gene: NA
V gene: TRBV21-1
CDR3 protein: CASSKHGGPRVGAISYNEQFF
CDR3 DNA: TGTGCCAGCAGCAAACACGGGGGGCCAAGGGTTGGCGCCATCTCCTACAATGAGCAGTTCTTC

J gene: TRBJ2-2
clone size: NA
D gene: NA
V gene: TRBV5-1
CDR3 protein: CASSAGGARITGELFF
CDR3 DNA: TGCGCCAGCAGCGCTGGGGGGGCGCGTATTACCGGGGAGCTGTTTTTT

J gene: TRBJ1-4
clone size: NA
D gene: TRBD1
V gene: TRBV5-6
CDR3 protein: CASSLAGTGYGKLFF
CDR3 DNA: TGTGCCAGCAGCTTGGCCGGGACAGGCTACGGAAAACTGTTTTTT

J gene: TRBJ2-3
clone size: NA
D gene: TRBD1
V gene: TRBV19
CDR3 protein: CASTTNRGTGGTDTQYF
CDR3 DNA: TGTGCCAGTACCACAAATCGGGGGACAGGTGGCACAGATACGCAGTATTTT